A selection of T cell receptor beta chains follows, all from one sample in a study of early T cells in non-severe SARS-CoV-2 infection. TCRdb analysed the 5' RACE reads with MiXCR anew, one entry per CDR3 protein. The table shows more than 70,000 distinct CDR3 sequences, with 12% to 15% occurring only once. Sequencing was performed on whole blood. The receptors derive from an adult who was a healthcare worker with PCR-confirmed SARS-CoV-2 infection or an uninfected control (not recorded which). The CDR3 runs from the conserved cysteine through the conserved F or W. Each record gives: clone size, J gene, D gene, V gene, CDR3 DNA, CDR3 protein. A D gene is named only where the DNA matches it firmly. The size entry is marked missing in some rows and otherwise reads once, few, many or a size class.

>many|TRBJ2-1|TRBD2|TRBV6-1
TGTGCCAGTGGGACCGGGACTAGCGGATACAATGAGCAGTTCTTC
CASGTGTSGYNEQFF
>.|TRBJ2-7|TRBD2|TRBV20-1
TGCAGTGCGACCCTAGCGGGGGGCCCCAACTACGAGCAGTACTTC
CSATLAGGPNYEQYF
>few|TRBJ1-2|TRBD1|TRBV28
TGTGCCAGCAGTCTAGGGGACAGGGCGAGTGGCTACACCTTC
CASSLGDRASGYTF
>few|TRBJ1-6|TRBD1|TRBV6-1
TGTGCCAGCAGTGAGTCGGGACAGGGGCTTTCACCCCTCCACTTT
CASSESGQGLSPLHF
>.|TRBJ1-1|.|TRBV12-3/TRBV12-4
TGTGCCAGCAGTTTAAAGTTGGCTGAAGCTTTCTTT
CASSLKLAEAFF
>few|TRBJ2-2|.|TRBV5-6
TGTGCCAGCAGCTTCACCGGGGAGCTGTTTTTT
CASSFTGELFF
>many|TRBJ1-5|TRBD1|TRBV20-1
TGCAGTGCCACCCCCGGGACAGGGGGCCCTGGGCAGCCCCAGCATTTT
CSATPGTGGPGQPQHF
>.|TRBJ2-2|.|TRBV29-1
TGCAGCGTTCGGGATCCCGGGGAGCTGTTTTTT
CSVRDPGELFF
>few|TRBJ2-3|TRBD1|TRBV29-1
TGCAGCGTTGAAGGAGGGGGCATGGGAGATACGCAGTATTTT
CSVEGGGMGDTQYF
>.|TRBJ1-1|TRBD1|TRBV6-5
TGTGCCAGCAGCCCCTTAACAGGGGTGCGCACTGAAGCTTTCTTT
CASSPLTGVRTEAFF
>once|TRBJ2-3|.|TRBV29-1
TGCAGCGTCGAATGGGTAGGGCCCACACATACGCAGTATTTT
CSVEWVGPTHTQYF
>.|TRBJ2-7|.|TRBV7-9
TGTGCCAGCAACTCACAGGGATACGAGCAGTACTTC
CASNSQGYEQYF
>.|TRBJ2-1|TRBD1|TRBV6-5
TGTGCCAGCAGAGCCGGACAGGGCTCCTACAATGAGCAGTTCTTC
CASRAGQGSYNEQFF
>once|TRBJ2-3|TRBD2|TRBV6-4
TGTGCCAGCAGTCTCGCCCCGGGGGGTTCCTCAGATACGCAGTATTTT
CASSLAPGGSSDTQYF
>.|TRBJ1-4|.|TRBV4-3
TGCGCCAGCAGCCGGTCCAAGGGGTCTAATGAAAAACTGTTTTTT
CASSRSKGSNEKLFF
>.|TRBJ1-3|.|TRBV12-3/TRBV12-4
TGTGCCAGCAGTTTAGCAGGGGGGGTTTCTGGAAACACCATATATTTT
CASSLAGGVSGNTIYF
>.|TRBJ1-1|.|TRBV9
TGTGCCAGCAGCCCCTCAAACATCCCCTCTGAAGCTTTCTTT
CASSPSNIPSEAFF